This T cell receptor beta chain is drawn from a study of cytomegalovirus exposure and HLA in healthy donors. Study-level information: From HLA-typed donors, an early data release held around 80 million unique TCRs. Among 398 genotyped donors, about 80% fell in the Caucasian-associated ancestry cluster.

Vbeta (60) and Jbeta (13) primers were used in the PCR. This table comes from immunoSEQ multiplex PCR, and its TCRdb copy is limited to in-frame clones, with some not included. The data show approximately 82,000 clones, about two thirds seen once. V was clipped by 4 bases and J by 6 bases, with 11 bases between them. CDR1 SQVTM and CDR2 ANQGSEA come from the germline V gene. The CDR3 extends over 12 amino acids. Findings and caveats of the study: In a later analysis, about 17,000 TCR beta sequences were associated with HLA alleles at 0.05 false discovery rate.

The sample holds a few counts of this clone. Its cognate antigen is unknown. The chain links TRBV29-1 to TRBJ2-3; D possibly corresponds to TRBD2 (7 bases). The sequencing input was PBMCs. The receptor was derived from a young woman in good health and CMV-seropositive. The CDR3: CSVGGGGDTQYF. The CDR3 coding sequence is TGCAGCGTTGGAGGGGGAGGGGATACGCAGTATTTT.